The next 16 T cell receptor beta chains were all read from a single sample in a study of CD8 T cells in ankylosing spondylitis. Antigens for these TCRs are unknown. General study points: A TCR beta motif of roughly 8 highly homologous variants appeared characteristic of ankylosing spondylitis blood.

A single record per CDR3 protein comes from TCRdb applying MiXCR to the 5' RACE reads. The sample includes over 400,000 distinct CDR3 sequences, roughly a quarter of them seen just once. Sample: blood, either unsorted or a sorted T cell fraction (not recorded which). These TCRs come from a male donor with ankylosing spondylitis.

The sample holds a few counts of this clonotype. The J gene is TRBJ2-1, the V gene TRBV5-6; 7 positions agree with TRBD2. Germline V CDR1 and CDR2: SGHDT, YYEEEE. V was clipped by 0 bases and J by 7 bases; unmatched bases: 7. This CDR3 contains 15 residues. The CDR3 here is CASSLESGLGNEQFF. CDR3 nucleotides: TGTGCCAGCAGCTTGGAATCTGGACTAGGGAATGAGCAGTTCTTC.

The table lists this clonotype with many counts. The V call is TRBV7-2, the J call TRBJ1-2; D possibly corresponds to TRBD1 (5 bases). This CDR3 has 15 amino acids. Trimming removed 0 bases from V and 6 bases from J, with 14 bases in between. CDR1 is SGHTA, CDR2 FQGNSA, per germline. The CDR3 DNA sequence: TGTGCCAGCAGCTTAGCTGGGGGGACCTATGATGGCTACACCTTC. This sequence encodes CASSLAGGTYDGYTF.

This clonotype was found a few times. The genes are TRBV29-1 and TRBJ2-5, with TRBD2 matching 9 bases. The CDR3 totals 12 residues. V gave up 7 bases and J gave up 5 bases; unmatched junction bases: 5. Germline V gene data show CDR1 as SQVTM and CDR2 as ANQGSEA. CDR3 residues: CSAIAGAETQYF. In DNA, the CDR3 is TGCAGCGCTATAGCGGGAGCGGAGACCCAGTACTTC.

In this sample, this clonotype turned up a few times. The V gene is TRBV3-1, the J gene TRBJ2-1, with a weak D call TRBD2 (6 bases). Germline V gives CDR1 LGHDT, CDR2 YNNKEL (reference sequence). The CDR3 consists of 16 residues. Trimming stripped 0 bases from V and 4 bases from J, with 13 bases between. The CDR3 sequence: CASSQEWVAAYNEQFF. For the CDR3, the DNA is TGTGCCAGCAGCCAAGAGTGGGTAGCGGCATACAATGAGCAGTTCTTC.

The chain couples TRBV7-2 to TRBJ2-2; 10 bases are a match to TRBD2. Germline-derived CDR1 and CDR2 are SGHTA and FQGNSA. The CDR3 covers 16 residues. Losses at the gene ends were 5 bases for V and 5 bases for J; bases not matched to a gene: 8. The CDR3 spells CASSPKLLAGTGELFF. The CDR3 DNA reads TGTGCCAGCAGCCCAAAGTTACTAGCGGGGACCGGGGAGCTGTTTTTT.

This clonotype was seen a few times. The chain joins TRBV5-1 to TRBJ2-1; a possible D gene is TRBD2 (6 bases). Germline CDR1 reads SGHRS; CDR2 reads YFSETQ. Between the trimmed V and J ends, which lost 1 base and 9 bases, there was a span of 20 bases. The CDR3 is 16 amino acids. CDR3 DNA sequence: TGCGCCAGCAGCTTGACGGGAGACTTCGCTAGGGGTGAGCAGTTCTTC. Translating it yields CASSLTGDFARGEQFF.

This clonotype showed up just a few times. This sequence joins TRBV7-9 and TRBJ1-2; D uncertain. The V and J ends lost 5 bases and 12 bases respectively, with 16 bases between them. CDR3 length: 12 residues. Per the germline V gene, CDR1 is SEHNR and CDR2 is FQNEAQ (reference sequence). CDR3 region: CASSLPGRENTF. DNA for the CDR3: TGTGCCAGCAGCCTACCGGGGAGGGAAAACACCTTC.

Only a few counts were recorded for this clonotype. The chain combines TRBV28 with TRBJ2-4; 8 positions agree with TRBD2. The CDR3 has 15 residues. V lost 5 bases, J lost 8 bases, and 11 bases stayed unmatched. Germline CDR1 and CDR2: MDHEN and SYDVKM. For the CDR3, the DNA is TGTGCCAGCAGTGAAGCGGGAGAGGGGGGGGACATTCAGTACTTC. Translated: CASSEAGEGGDIQYF.

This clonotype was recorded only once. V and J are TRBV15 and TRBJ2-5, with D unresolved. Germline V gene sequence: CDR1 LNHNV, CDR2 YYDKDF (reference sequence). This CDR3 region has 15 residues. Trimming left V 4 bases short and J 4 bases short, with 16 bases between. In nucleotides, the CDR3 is TGTGCCACCAGCACAACAGTGGTCCGTTCAGAGACCCAGTACTTC. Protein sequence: CATSTTVVRSETQYF.

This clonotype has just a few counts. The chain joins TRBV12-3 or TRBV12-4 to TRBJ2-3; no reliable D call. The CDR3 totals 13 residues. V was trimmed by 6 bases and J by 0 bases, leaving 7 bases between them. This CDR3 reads CASRQSSTDTQYF. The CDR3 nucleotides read TGTGCCAGCAGACAGTCTAGCACAGATACGCAGTATTTT.

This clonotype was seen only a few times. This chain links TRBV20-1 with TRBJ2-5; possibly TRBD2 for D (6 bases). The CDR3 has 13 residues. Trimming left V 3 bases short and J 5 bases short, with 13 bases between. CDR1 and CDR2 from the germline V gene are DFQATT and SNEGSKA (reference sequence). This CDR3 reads CSASMSGPETQYF. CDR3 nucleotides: TGCAGTGCTAGTATGAGCGGGCCTGAGACCCAGTACTTC.

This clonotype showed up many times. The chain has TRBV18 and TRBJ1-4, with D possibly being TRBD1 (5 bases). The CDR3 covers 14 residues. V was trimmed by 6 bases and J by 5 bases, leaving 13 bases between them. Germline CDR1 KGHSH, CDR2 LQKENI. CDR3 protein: CASSIDRTNEKLFF. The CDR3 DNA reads TGTGCCAGCTCCATAGACAGAACGAATGAAAAACTGTTTTTT.

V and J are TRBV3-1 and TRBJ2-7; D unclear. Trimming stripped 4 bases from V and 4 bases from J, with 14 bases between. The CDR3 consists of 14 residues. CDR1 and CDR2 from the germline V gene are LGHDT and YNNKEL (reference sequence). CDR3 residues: CASSLTVGVYEQYF. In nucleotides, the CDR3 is TGTGCCAGCAGCCTTACCGTTGGAGTATACGAGCAGTACTTC.

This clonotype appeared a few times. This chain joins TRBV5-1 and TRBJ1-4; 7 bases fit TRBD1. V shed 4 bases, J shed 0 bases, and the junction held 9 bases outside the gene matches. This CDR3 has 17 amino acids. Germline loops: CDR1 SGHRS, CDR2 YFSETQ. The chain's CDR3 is CASSTGQDLATNEKLFF. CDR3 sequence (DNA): TGCGCCAGCAGCACCGGACAGGACCTTGCAACTAATGAAAAACTGTTTTTT.

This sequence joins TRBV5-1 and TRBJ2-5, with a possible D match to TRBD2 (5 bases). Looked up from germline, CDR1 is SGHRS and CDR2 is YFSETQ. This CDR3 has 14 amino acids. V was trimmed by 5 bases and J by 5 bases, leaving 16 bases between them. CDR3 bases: TGCGCCAGCAGTGCCGGAGTTTCGGGGGAGACCCAGTACTTC. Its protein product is CASSAGVSGETQYF.

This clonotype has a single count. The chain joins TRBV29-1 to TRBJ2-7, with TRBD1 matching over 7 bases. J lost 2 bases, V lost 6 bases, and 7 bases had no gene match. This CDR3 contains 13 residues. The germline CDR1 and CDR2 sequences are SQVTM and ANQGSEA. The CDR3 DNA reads TGCAGCGTAACCCCGGGACAGACCTACGAGCAGTACTTC. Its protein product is CSVTPGQTYEQYF.